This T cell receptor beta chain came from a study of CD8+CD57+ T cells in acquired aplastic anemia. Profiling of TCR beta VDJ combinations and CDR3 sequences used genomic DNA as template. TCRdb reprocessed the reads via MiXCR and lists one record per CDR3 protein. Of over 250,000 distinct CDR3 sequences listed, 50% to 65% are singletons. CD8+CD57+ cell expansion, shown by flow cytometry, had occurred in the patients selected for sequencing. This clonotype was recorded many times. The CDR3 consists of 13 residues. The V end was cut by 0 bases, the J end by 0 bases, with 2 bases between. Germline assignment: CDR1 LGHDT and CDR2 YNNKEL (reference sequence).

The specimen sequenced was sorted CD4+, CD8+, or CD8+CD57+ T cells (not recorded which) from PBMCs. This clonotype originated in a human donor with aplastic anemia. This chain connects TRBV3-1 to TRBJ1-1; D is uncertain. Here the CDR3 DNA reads TGTGCCAGCAGCCAAGAGATGAACACTGAAGCTTTCTTT. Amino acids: CASSQEMNTEAFF.